This TCR beta chain was retrieved from a study of cytomegalovirus exposure and HLA in healthy donors. Germline loops: CDR1 SEHNR, CDR2 FQNEAQ (reference sequence). The CDR3 runs to 18 residues. Trimming pared 1 base from V and 0 bases from J, leaving 15 bases between. With 60 Vbeta and 13 Jbeta primers, the PCR was carried out. Profiled with immunoSEQ multiplex PCR; TCRdb holds only in-frame clones, not every one. The sample data list 200,000 to 250,000 clones. The V gene is TRBV7-9, the J gene TRBJ1-4, with D unclear. The source of this sequence is a woman younger than 45 in good health and CMV-seropositive. Material for sequencing was PBMCs. The CDR3 loop is CASSLGSVSKPTNEKLFF. CDR3 sequence (DNA): TGTGCCAGCAGCTTAGGGAGCGTCAGTAAGCCAACTAATGAAAAACTGTTTTTT.